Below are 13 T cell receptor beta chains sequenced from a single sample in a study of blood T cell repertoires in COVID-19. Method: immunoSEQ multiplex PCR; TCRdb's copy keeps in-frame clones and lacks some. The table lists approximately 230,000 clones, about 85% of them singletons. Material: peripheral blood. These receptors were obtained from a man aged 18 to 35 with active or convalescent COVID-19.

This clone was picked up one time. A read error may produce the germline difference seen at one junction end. In DNA form, the CDR3 reads TGTGCCAGCAGCCAAGACCTGGGAGGGGAAGTTTTCTTT. Amino acid sequence: CASSQDLGGEVFF. J is TRBJ1-1 and V is TRBV14; D is perhaps TRBD1 (5 bases). CDR3 length: 13 amino acids. Per germline, CDR1 SGHDN and CDR2 FVKESK.

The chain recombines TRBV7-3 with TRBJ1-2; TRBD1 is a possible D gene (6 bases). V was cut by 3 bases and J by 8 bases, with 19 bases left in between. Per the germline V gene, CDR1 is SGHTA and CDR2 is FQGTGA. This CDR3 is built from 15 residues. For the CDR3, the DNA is TGTGCCAGCAGCTTCCTCCCCGGGGGGCGTACGGGCTACACCTTC. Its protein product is CASSFLPGGRTGYTF.

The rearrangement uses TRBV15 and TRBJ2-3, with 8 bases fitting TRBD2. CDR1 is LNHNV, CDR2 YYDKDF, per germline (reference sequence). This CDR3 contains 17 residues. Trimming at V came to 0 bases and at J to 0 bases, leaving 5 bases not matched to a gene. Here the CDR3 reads CATSRDLLAVSTDTQYF. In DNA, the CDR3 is TGTGCCACCAGCAGAGATTTACTAGCGGTTAGCACAGATACGCAGTATTTT.

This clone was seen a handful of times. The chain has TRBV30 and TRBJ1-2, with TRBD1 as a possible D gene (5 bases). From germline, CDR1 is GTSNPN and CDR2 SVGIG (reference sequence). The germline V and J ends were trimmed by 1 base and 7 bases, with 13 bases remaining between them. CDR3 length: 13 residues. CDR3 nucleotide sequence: TGTGCCTGGAGTGAAAATAGGGGTTTTGGCTACACCTTC. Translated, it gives CAWSENRGFGYTF.

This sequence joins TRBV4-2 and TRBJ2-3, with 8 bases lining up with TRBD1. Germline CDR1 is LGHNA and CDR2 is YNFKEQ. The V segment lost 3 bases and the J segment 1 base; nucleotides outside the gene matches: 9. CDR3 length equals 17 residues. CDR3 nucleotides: TGTGCCAGCAGCCAGGACGCAGGGGGCTCGGGCACAGATACGCAGTATTTT. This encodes CASSQDAGGSGTDTQYF.

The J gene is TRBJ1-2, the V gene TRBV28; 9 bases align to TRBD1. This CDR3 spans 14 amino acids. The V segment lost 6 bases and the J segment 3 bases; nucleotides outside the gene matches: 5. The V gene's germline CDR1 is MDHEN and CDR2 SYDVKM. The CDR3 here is CASRPRDRDYGYTF. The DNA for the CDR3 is TGTGCCAGCAGGCCCCGGGACAGGGACTATGGCTACACCTTC.

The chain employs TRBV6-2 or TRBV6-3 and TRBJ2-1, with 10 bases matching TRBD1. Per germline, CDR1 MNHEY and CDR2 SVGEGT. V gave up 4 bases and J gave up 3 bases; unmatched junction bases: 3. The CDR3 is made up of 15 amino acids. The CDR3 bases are TGTGCCAGCAGTTCCGGGACAGGGGACTACAATGAGCAGTTCTTC. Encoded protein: CASSSGTGDYNEQFF.

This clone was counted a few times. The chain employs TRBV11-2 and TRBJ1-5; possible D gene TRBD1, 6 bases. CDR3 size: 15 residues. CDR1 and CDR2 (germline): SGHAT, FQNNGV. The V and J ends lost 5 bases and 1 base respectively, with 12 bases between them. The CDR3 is CASSAMGASNQPQHF. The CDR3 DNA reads TGTGCCAGCAGCGCCATGGGGGCGAGCAATCAGCCCCAGCATTTT.

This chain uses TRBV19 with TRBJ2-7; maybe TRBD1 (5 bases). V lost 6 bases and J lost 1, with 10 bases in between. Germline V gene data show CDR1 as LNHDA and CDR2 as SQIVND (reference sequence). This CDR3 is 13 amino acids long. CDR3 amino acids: CASSRVSSYEQYF. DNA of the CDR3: TGTGCCAGTAGCAGGGTGTCGTCCTACGAGCAGTACTTC. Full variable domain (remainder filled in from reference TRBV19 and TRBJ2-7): DGGITQSPKYLFRKEGQNVTLSCEQNLNHDAMYWYRQDPGQGLRLIYYSQIVNDFQKGDIAEGYSVSREKKESFPLTVTSAQKNPTAFYLCASSRVSSYEQYFGPGTRLTVT.

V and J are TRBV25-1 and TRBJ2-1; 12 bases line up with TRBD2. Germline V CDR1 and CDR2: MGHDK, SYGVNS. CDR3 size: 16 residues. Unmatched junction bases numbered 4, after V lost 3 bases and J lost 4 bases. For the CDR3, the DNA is TGTGCCAGCAGTGAGGCTAGCGGGGGGGCATACAATGAGCAGTTCTTC. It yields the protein CASSEASGGAYNEQFF.

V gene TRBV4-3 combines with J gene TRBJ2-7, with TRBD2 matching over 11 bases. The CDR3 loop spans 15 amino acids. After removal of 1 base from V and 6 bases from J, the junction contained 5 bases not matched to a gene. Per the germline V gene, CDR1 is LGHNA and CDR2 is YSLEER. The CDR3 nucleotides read TGCGCCAGCAGCCAAGGGGGTCTAGCGGGAGGCGAGCAGTACTTC. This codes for CASSQGGLAGGEQYF.

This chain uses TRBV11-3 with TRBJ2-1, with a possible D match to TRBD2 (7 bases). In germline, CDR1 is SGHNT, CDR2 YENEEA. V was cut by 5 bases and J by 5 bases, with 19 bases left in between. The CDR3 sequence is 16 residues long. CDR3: CASSRDGGRLNNEQFF. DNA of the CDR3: TGTGCCAGCAGCCGCGACGGGGGGCGTCTTAACAATGAGCAGTTCTTC. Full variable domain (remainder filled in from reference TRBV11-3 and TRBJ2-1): EAGVVQSPRYKIIEKKQPVAFWCNPISGHNTLYWYLQNLGQGPELLIRYENEEAVDDSQLPKDRFSAERLKGVDSTLKIQPAELGDSAVYLCASSRDGGRLNNEQFFGPGTRLTVL.

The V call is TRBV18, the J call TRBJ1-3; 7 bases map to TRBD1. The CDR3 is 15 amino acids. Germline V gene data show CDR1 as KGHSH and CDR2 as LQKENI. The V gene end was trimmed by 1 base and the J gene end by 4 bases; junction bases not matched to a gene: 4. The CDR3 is CASSPQGAFGNTIYF. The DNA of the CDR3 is TGTGCCAGCTCACCACAGGGGGCCTTCGGAAACACCATATATTTT.